Below are 28 T cell receptor beta chains sequenced from a single sample in a study of PD-1 blockade in classical Hodgkin lymphoma. Method: immunoSEQ multiplex PCR; TCRdb's copy keeps in-frame clones and lacks some. This sample has more than 85,000 clones, with about nine tenths found just once. Stated time point: cycle 4 day 1 (C4D1), after 5 to 7 weeks of nivolumab. All the patients suffered relapse after autologous stem cell transplantation, and brentuximab vedotin exposure differed. The sample in question was peripheral blood mononuclear cells (PBMCs), obtained before the fourth cycle of nivolumab. The origin of the receptors is a human donor with classical Hodgkin lymphoma.

This rearrangement joins TRBV7-9 to TRBJ2-2; D perhaps matches TRBD2 (5 bases). V lost 4 bases and J 6 bases, leaving 9 bases between the germline ends. Germline loops: CDR1 SEHNR, CDR2 FQNEAQ (reference sequence). This CDR3 is built from 13 residues. For the CDR3, the DNA is TGTGCCAGCAGCTGGGAGCACCCCGGGGAGCTGTTTTTT. Amino acid sequence: CASSWEHPGELFF. The full variable domain, its missing parts supplied by reference TRBV7-9 and TRBJ2-2, is DTGVSQNPRHKITKRGQNVTFRCDPISEHNRLYWYRQTLGQGPEFLTYFQNEAQLEKSRLLSDRFSAERPKGSFSTLEIQRTEQGDSAMYLCASSWEHPGELFFGEGSRLTVL.

This clone was seen a single time. This chain links TRBV15 with TRBJ1-5; D remains ambiguous. The CDR3 is 13 amino acids. Germline V CDR1 and CDR2: LNHNV, YYDKDF (reference sequence). V was trimmed by 1 base and J by 3 bases, leaving 4 bases between them. The CDR3 nucleotides read TGTGCCACCAGCAGAGCAGACAATCAGCCCCAGCATTTT. It codes for CATSRADNQPQHF.

The chain is built from TRBV28 and TRBJ1-2; 7 nucleotides line up with TRBD1. With 1 base clipped from V and 5 bases from J, the junction kept 7 bases outside the gene matches. The CDR3 contains 15 residues. CDR1 and CDR2 (germline): MDHEN, SYDVKM. The CDR3 here is CASSLSVTGSYGYTF. The CDR3 nucleotides are TGTGCCAGCAGTTTATCAGTGACAGGGAGTTATGGCTACACCTTC.

The chain employs TRBV30 and TRBJ1-2, with D perhaps TRBD1 (5 bases). V lost 4 bases to trimming and J lost 4 bases, with 13 bases between them. The germline CDR1 and CDR2 sequences are GTSNPN and SVGIG (reference sequence). This CDR3 has 13 amino acids. CDR3 nucleotide sequence: TGTGCCTGGACTCACGGGACGGTCTATGGCTACACCTTC. It is translated as CAWTHGTVYGYTF.

The V gene is TRBV9, the J gene TRBJ2-5; TRBD2 aligns across 10 bases. CDR3 size: 14 residues. The J segment lost 6 bases and the V segment lost 3 bases, leaving 5 bases of the junction unmatched. The V gene's germline CDR1 is SGDLS and CDR2 YYNGEE. The DNA for the CDR3 is TGTGCCAGCAGCGCTAGCGGGAGTATGAAGACCCAGTACTTC. Its translation is CASSASGSMKTQYF.

The V gene is TRBV2, the J gene TRBJ1-3; tentative D call: TRBD1 (5 bases). The V end lost 4 bases, the J end lost 2 bases, and 12 bases lay between the germline ends. This CDR3 is built from 15 residues. The germline V gene encodes CDR1 SNHLY and CDR2 FYNNEI. The CDR3 DNA sequence: TGTGCCAGCAGTGCTCTCCAGGGTCCTGGAAACACCATATATTTT. It is translated as CASSALQGPGNTIYF.

The rearrangement uses TRBV5-5 and TRBJ2-7; possible D gene TRBD1, 6 bases. The germline V gene encodes CDR1 SGHKS and CDR2 YYEKEE (reference sequence). V was cut by 3 bases and J by 9 bases, with 16 bases left in between. The CDR3 is made up of 13 amino acids. The CDR3 protein is CASSSGGSWGQYF. In DNA form, the CDR3 reads TGTGCCAGCAGCTCTGGGGGCTCATGGGGGCAGTACTTC.

The gene calls are TRBV6-1 and TRBJ2-1; TRBD2 aligns across 14 bases. The V segment lost 4 bases and the J segment 4 bases; nucleotides outside the gene matches: 0. The CDR3 spans 15 residues. Germline loops: CDR1 MNHNS, CDR2 SASEGT. The CDR3 is CASSGLAGGYNEQFF. The CDR3 DNA follows: TGTGCCAGCAGTGGACTAGCGGGAGGGTACAATGAGCAGTTCTTC.

This chain joins TRBV9 and TRBJ1-3; 11 bases align to TRBD1. The CDR3 totals 18 residues. Per germline, CDR1 SGDLS and CDR2 YYNGEE. J lost 4 bases, V lost 0 bases, and 9 bases had no gene match. The CDR3 DNA is TGTGCCAGCAGCGTAGTCCCGGACAGGGGGCAAGGAGGAAACACCATATATTTT. Amino acid sequence: CASSVVPDRGQGGNTIYF.

The rearrangement joins TRBV27 to TRBJ2-1, with D possibly TRBD2 on 6 matching bases. Trimming removed 3 bases from V and 6 bases from J, with 12 bases in between. This CDR3 spans 14 amino acids. Germline CDR1 and CDR2: MNHEY and SMNVEV (reference sequence). Here the CDR3 DNA reads TGTGCCAGCAGTTTTGAACTAGCTACCAATGAGCAGTTCTTC. Translation gives CASSFELATNEQFF.

This clone was observed a handful of times. The CDR3 nucleotides read TGTGCCAGCAGTTATGGAGGCGGGAGCTCCTACAATGAGCAGTTCTTC. Its protein is CASSYGGGSSYNEQFF. The gene calls are TRBV6-6 and TRBJ2-1; 7 positions agree with TRBD2. The CDR3 is 16 residues long. V lost 3 bases and J lost 0; bases outside the gene matches: 5. Germline-derived CDR1 and CDR2 are MNHNY and SVGAGI (reference sequence).

The V and J genes are TRBV5-6 and TRBJ1-2; D gene ambiguous. The V gene's germline CDR1 is SGHDT and CDR2 YYEEEE. Trimming cost V 1 base and J 1 base, with 5 bases left between them. The CDR3 runs 13 residues. CDR3 residues: CASSLWGNYGYTF. The DNA of the CDR3 is TGTGCCAGCAGCTTGTGGGGTAACTATGGCTACACCTTC.

This clone came up once. This chain joins TRBV6-4 and TRBJ1-4; perhaps TRBD1 as D (5 bases). V lost 3 bases, J lost 4 bases, and 12 bases lay in between. The CDR3 has 15 amino acids. Germline CDR1 reads MRHNA; CDR2 reads SNTAGT. CDR3 DNA: TGTGCCAGCAGTGATGGGACCGAGGGTAATGAAAAACTGTTTTTT. It codes for CASSDGTEGNEKLFF.

This clone was found once. V is TRBV30 and J is TRBJ1-3; the D is unclear. CDR1 is GTSNPN, CDR2 SVGIG, per germline (reference sequence). Trimming removed 2 bases from V and 1 base from J, with 12 bases in between. The length of the CDR3 is 15 residues. CDR3 sequence (DNA): TGTGCCTGGAGTCCCTTCGACTCTTCTGGAAACACCATATATTTT. It is translated as CAWSPFDSSGNTIYF.

The table lists this clone with a count of one. The chain joins TRBV5-1 to TRBJ2-1, with 7 bases matching TRBD2. Germline V CDR1 and CDR2: SGHRS, YFSETQ. The V and J ends lost 5 bases and 7 bases, in that order; junction bases with no gene match: 9. This CDR3 region has 14 residues. The CDR3 sequence: CASRTSGGTNEQFF. Here the CDR3 DNA reads TGCGCCAGCAGAACCTCGGGGGGTACGAATGAGCAGTTCTTC.

The chain uses TRBV30 and TRBJ2-3; D is perhaps TRBD2 (5 bases). V lost 3 bases to trimming and J lost 2 bases, with 6 bases between them. This CDR3 is built from 12 residues. Germline V lookup: CDR1 GTSNPN, CDR2 SVGIG (reference sequence). DNA for the CDR3: TGTGCCTGGAGCGGGGTCACAGATACGCAGTATTTT. Translating it yields CAWSGVTDTQYF.

The chain recombines TRBV29-1 with TRBJ2-3; no clear D. V lost 3 bases, J lost 6 bases, and 16 bases lay in between. Germline-derived CDR1 and CDR2 are SQVTM and ANQGSEA. The CDR3 spans 14 residues. As DNA, the CDR3 is TGCAGCGTTGACGGAGTCGGGTTCTCCGATACGCAGTATTTT. Translation gives CSVDGVGFSDTQYF.

This chain joins TRBV2 and TRBJ1-1; D unclear. Looked up from germline, CDR1 is SNHLY and CDR2 is FYNNEI. Trimming removed 4 bases at V and 0 bases at J, with 12 bases between. CDR3 length: 15 residues. CDR3 nucleotides: TGTGCCAGCAGTGGTGGGTCAGTCTTGAACACTGAAGCTTTCTTT. Protein sequence: CASSGGSVLNTEAFF.

The genes are TRBV5-5 and TRBJ1-2; TRBD1 might be the D (6 bases). Germline V CDR1 and CDR2: SGHKS, YYEKEE (reference sequence). The CDR3 spans 14 residues. The V end was cut by 3 bases, the J end by 4 bases, with 13 bases between. The CDR3 sequence is CASSYDRSSYGYTF. The CDR3 DNA reads as TGTGCCAGCAGCTACGACAGGAGCAGCTATGGCTACACCTTC.

Only a few counts were recorded for this clone. The chain couples TRBV6-1 to TRBJ2-3, with a tentative D call TRBD1 (5 bases). Trimming removed 1 base from V and 2 bases from J, with 13 bases in between. The length of the CDR3 is 16 residues. Germline CDR1 MNHNS, CDR2 SASEGT. CDR3 coding DNA: TGTGCCAGCAGTGAAGGGACACACTACCTCACAGATACGCAGTATTTT. It translates to CASSEGTHYLTDTQYF.

The rearrangement links TRBV18 to TRBJ2-1; D perhaps matches TRBD1 (6 bases). This CDR3 region has 13 residues. Germline CDR1 and CDR2: KGHSH and LQKENI. Trimming shortened V by 0 bases and J by 12 bases, and 12 bases separated the two germline ends. DNA of the CDR3: TGTGCCAGCTCACCACCGGATATACAGGGGCAGTTCTTC. This codes for CASSPPDIQGQFF.

The chain joins TRBV15 to TRBJ1-1, with 7 bases fitting TRBD1. The CDR3 covers 18 residues. Looked up from germline, CDR1 is LNHNV and CDR2 is YYDKDF (reference sequence). The V segment lost 1 base and the J segment 0 bases; nucleotides outside the gene matches: 11. The CDR3 is CATSRGSGQAAVNTEAFF. The CDR3 region has the DNA TGTGCCACCAGCAGAGGCTCCGGACAGGCCGCCGTGAACACTGAAGCTTTCTTT.

This clone was detected once. This rearrangement joins TRBV29-1 to TRBJ1-4; D gene ambiguous. Germline V lookup: CDR1 SQVTM, CDR2 ANQGSEA. The CDR3 contains 13 residues. V was clipped by 3 bases and J by 8 bases, with 13 bases between them. CDR3 loop: CSVDFGVEEKLFF. CDR3 bases: TGCAGCGTTGACTTTGGGGTGGAAGAAAAACTGTTTTTT. The full variable domain, with the rest looked up from reference TRBV29-1 and TRBJ1-4, is SAVISQKPSRDICQRGTSLTIQCQVDSQVTMMFWYRQQPGQSLTLIATANQGSEATYESGFVIDKFPISRPNLTFSTLTVSNMSPEDSSIYLCSVDFGVEEKLFFGSGTQLSVL.

This clone appeared once. The chain joins TRBV14 to TRBJ1-4, with D uncertain. Germline V gene data show CDR1 as SGHDN and CDR2 as FVKESK. The V end lost 0 bases, the J end lost 2 bases, and 10 bases lay between the germline ends. This CDR3 region has 16 residues. The CDR3 protein is CASSQDLGGTNEKLFF. Written as DNA, the CDR3 is TGTGCCAGCAGCCAAGACCTGGGTGGCACTAATGAAAAACTGTTTTTT.

The V gene is TRBV28, the J gene TRBJ2-5, with 10 bases lining up with TRBD1. The CDR3 is made up of 16 amino acids. V trimming: 6 bases; J trimming: 7 bases; junction bases outside the gene matches: 14. Germline V gene sequence: CDR1 MDHEN, CDR2 SYDVKM. The DNA of the CDR3 is TGTGCCAGCAGCCAAGTCGGGACAGGGGCTTTTGGGACCCAGTACTTC. It yields the protein CASSQVGTGAFGTQYF.

The chain employs TRBV27 and TRBJ1-5; 11 positions agree with TRBD1. The CDR3 has 16 amino acids. The germline V gene encodes CDR1 MNHEY and CDR2 SMNVEV (reference sequence). Trimming cost V 5 bases and J 6 bases; bases outside gene matches: 9. DNA of the CDR3: TGTGCCAGCAGTCACGGGACAGGGGGTGGTGGTCAGCCCCAGCATTTT. Translating gives CASSHGTGGGGQPQHF.

The CDR3: CASSSRRGGLNYGYTF. The DNA for the CDR3 is TGTGCCAGCAGTTCTCGTAGGGGAGGCTTAAACTATGGCTACACCTTC. This chain joins TRBV21-1 and TRBJ1-2. TRBV21-1 constitutes a pseudogene. The CDR3 has 16 amino acids.

The chain couples TRBV5-4 to TRBJ2-3, with TRBD2 matching over 7 bases. The trim removed 3 bases at V and 1 base at J, leaving 5 bases unmatched. The CDR3 is 15 amino acids. CDR1 and CDR2 from the germline V gene are SGHNT and YYREEE (reference sequence). The CDR3 sequence: CASSSGRPGTDTQYF. Here the CDR3 DNA reads TGTGCCAGCAGCTCCGGGAGGCCGGGCACAGATACGCAGTATTTT.